This T cell receptor beta chain emerged from a study of PD-L1 blockade in urothelial cancer. The table came from immunoSEQ multiplex PCR; TCRdb's copy has only in-frame clones and leaves some out. Among some 25,000 clones, roughly 84% were seen once, and the ten largest hold about 8.9%. The germline CDR1 and CDR2 sequences are LNHDA and SQIVND (reference sequence). The length of the CDR3 is 16 residues. V was trimmed by 4 bases and J by 0 bases, leaving 12 bases between them. The V call is TRBV19, the J call TRBJ1-4; D is ambiguous. Sequencing was performed on PBMCs, taken around atezolizumab (anti-PD-L1) treatment. This receptor was identified in a man aged 70-80 years with urothelial cancer. DNA of the CDR3: TGTGCCAGTAGTACTTTACATCTTGCAACTAATGAAAAACTGTTTTTT. Amino acid sequence: CASSTLHLATNEKLFF.